This TCR beta chain came from a study of T cell changes during pregnancy in multiple sclerosis. Sequencing was performed with immunoSEQ multiplex PCR; in TCRdb, only in-frame clones are kept and a portion is missing. In the table there are 90,000 to 120,000 clones, roughly 92% of which are singletons. This CDR3 region has 14 residues. Germline loops: CDR1 GTSNPN, CDR2 SVGIG (reference sequence). J lost 6 bases, V lost 2 bases, and 6 bases had no gene match. This clone turned up a few times. This TCR derives from a female donor in good health, enrolled as a control in a pregnancy study. The V and J genes are TRBV30 and TRBJ1-2; 10 bases align to TRBD1. This specimen was peripheral blood, taken in the third trimester of pregnancy. As DNA, the CDR3 is TGTGCCTGGAGTCTGAAGGGGACAGGGGATGGCTACACCTTC. Protein sequence: CAWSLKGTGDGYTF. The full variable domain, its missing parts supplied by reference TRBV30 and TRBJ1-2, is SQTIHQWPATLVQPVGSPLSLECTVEGTSNPNLYWYRQAAGRGLQLLFYSVGIGQISSEVPQNLSASRPQDRQFILSSKKLLLSDSGFYLCAWSLKGTGDGYTFGSGTRLTVV.